This T cell receptor beta chain was retrieved from a study of blood T cell repertoires in COVID-19. Background on the study: The United States, Italy and Spain were the sources of the acute and convalescent COVID-19 samples. Sample material is recorded as cDNA or gDNA derived from T cells, B-cell-depleted T cells, or PBMCs.

Produced via immunoSEQ multiplex PCR; TCRdb's table is partial and in-frame only. This sample has some 170,000 clones, with roughly 87% found just once. Germline CDR1 SGHKS, CDR2 YYEKEE (reference sequence). The CDR3 loop spans 15 amino acids. V was clipped by 1 base and J by 7 bases, with 15 bases between them. The source is a human donor with acute COVID-19. The donor label of this sample is uncertain. The chain links TRBV5-5 to TRBJ2-1, with D possibly matching TRBD2 (6 bases). Sequencing was performed on PBMCs or T cells enriched from blood (not recorded which). The CDR3 loop reads CASSLMGPAGNEQFF. In DNA form, the CDR3 reads TGTGCCAGCAGCTTGATGGGCCCCGCGGGGAATGAGCAGTTCTTC. The variable domain in full, completed from reference TRBV5-5 and TRBJ2-1, reads DAGVTQSPTHLIKTRGQQVTLRCSPISGHKSVSWYQQVLGQGPQFIFQYYEKEERGRGNFPDRFSARQFPNYSSELNVNALLLGDSALYLCASSLMGPAGNEQFFGPGTRLTVL.